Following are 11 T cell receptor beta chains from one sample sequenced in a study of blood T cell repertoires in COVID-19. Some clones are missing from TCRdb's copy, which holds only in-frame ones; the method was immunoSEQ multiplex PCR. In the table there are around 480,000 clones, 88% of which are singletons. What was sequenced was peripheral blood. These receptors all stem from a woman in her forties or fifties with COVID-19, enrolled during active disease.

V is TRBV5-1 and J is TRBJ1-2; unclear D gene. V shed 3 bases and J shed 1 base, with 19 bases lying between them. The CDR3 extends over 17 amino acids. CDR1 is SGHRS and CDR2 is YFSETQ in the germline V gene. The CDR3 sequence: CASSSSQGAGYNYGYTF. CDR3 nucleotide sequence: TGCGCCAGCAGCTCCTCCCAAGGTGCAGGCTATAACTATGGCTACACCTTC. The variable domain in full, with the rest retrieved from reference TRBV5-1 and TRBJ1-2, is KAGVTQTPRYLIKTRGQQVTLSCSPISGHRSVSWYQQTPGQGLQFLFEYFSETQRNKGNFPGRFSGRQFSNSRSEMNVSTLELGDSALYLCASSSSQGAGYNYGYTFGSGTRLTVV.

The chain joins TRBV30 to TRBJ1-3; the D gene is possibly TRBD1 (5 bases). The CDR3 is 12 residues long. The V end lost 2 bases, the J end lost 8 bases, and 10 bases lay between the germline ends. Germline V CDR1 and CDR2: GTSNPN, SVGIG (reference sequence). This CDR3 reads CAWSRGEDTIYF. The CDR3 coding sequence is TGTGCCTGGAGTCGAGGGGAGGACACCATATATTTT.

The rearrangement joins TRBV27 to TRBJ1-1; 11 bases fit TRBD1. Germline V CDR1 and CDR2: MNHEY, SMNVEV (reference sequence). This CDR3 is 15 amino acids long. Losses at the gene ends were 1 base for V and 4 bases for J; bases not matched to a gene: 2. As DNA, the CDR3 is TGTGCCAGCAGTTTATGGGGGACAGGGGGCACTGAAGCTTTCTTT. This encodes CASSLWGTGGTEAFF.

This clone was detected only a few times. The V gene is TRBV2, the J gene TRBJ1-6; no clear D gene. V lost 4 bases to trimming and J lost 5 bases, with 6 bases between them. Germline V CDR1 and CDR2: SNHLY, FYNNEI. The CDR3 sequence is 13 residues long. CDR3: CASSGDNNSPLHF. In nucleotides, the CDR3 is TGTGCCAGCAGTGGTGACAATAATTCACCCCTCCACTTT.

CDR3 bases: TGTGCCAGCAGCATGACAGGGGGCAATCAGCCCCAGCATTTT. It codes for CASSMTGGNQPQHF. V gene TRBV7-9 combines with J gene TRBJ1-5; 8 bases fit TRBD1. V shed 5 bases, J shed 2 bases, and the junction held 2 bases outside the gene matches. Germline V gene sequence: CDR1 SEHNR, CDR2 FQNEAQ (reference sequence). The CDR3 loop spans 14 amino acids.

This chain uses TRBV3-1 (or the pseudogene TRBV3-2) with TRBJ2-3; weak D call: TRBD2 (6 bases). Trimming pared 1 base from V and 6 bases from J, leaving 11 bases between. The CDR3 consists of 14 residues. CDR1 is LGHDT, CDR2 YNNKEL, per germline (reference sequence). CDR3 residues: CASSQAVAADTQYF. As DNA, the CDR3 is TGTGCCAGCAGCCAAGCAGTAGCGGCGGATACGCAGTATTTT.

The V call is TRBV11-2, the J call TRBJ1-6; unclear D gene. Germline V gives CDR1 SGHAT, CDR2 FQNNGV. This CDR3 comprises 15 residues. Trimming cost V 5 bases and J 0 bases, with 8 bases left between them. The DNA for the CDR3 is TGTGCCAGCAGCGTGCACGGCTCCTATAATTCACCCCTCCACTTT. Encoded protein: CASSVHGSYNSPLHF.

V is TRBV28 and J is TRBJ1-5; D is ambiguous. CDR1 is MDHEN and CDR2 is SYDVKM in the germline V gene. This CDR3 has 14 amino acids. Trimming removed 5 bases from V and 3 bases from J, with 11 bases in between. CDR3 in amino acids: CASSGNRVNQPQHF. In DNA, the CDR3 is TGTGCCAGCAGTGGAAACAGAGTCAATCAGCCCCAGCATTTT.

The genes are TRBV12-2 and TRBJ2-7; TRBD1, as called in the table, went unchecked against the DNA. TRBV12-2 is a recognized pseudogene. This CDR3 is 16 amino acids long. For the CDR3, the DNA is TGTGCAAGTCGCTCCCAGGGGGCCAAACCCTCCTACGAGCAGTACTTC. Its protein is CASRSQGAKPSYEQYF.

The CDR3 sequence: CASSLQGPMYEQYF. CDR3 coding DNA: TGTGCCAGCAGCTTGCAGGGTCCGATGTACGAGCAGTACTTC. This rearrangement joins TRBV7-2 to TRBJ2-7, with D maybe TRBD1 (5 bases). The CDR3 is 14 residues long. Trimming cost V 3 bases and J 4 bases, with 13 bases left between them. Per the germline V gene, CDR1 is SGHTA and CDR2 is FQGNSA.

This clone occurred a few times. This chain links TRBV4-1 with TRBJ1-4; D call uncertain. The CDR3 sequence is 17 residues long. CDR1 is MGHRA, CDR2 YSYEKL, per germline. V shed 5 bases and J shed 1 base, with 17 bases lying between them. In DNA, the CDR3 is TGCGCCAGCAGCGTTTCACCTACTCTTGGAACTAATGAAAAACTGTTTTTT. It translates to CASSVSPTLGTNEKLFF.